This T cell receptor (beta chain) was sequenced for a study of T-cell memory formation after mild COVID-19. Study observations and caveats: The main location of contracting CD4+ clones was CM and EM, and that of contracting CD8+ clones was EMRA. Pre-infection memory contained some responding clones, which suggested that cross-reactive memory had joined.

The CDR3 is 13 residues long. CDR1 and CDR2 from the germline V gene are SGHDT and YYEEEE. The ends were cut back, 6 bases at V and 6 bases at J, with 14 bases in the middle. This clonotype was seen more than once but under ten times. Its antigen is still unknown. It was 5'RACE with constant-segment primers that produced the TCR alpha and TCR beta cDNA libraries, which carried sample barcodes and UMIs. MiXCR, run by TCRdb on the 5' RACE reads, gives a single entry per CDR3 protein. The data show 450,000 or so distinct CDR3 sequences, with nearly 25% seen just once and about 12% held by the top ten. Sequenced: PBMCs or a T cell subset sorted from them (not recorded which). The chain has TRBV5-6 and TRBJ2-3; D gene unclear. The TCR originated in an adult woman who had mild COVID-19 (a few samples of this study predate the infection). Cell type and time point are not known. Here the CDR3 DNA reads TGTGCCAGCACACTGGACCCGCGGGATACGCAGTATTTT. This codes for CASTLDPRDTQYF.